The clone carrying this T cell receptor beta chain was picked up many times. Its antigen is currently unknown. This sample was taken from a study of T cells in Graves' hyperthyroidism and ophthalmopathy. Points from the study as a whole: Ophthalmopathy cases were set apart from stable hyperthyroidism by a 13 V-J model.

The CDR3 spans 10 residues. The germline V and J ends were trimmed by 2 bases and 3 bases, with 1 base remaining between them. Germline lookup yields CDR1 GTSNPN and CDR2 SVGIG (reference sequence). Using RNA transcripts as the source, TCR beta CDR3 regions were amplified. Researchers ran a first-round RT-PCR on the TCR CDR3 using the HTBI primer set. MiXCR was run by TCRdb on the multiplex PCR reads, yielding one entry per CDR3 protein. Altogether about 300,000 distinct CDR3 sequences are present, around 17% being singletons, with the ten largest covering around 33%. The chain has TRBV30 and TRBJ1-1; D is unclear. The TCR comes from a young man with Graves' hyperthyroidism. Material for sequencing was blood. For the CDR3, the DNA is TGTGCCTGGAGTCACACTGAAGCTTTCTTT. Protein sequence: CAWSHTEAFF. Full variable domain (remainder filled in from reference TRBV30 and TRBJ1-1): SQTIHQWPATLVQPVGSPLSLECTVEGTSNPNLYWYRQAAGRGLQLLFYSVGIGQISSEVPQNLSASRPQDRQFILSSKKLLLSDSGFYLCAWSHTEAFFGQGTRLTVV.